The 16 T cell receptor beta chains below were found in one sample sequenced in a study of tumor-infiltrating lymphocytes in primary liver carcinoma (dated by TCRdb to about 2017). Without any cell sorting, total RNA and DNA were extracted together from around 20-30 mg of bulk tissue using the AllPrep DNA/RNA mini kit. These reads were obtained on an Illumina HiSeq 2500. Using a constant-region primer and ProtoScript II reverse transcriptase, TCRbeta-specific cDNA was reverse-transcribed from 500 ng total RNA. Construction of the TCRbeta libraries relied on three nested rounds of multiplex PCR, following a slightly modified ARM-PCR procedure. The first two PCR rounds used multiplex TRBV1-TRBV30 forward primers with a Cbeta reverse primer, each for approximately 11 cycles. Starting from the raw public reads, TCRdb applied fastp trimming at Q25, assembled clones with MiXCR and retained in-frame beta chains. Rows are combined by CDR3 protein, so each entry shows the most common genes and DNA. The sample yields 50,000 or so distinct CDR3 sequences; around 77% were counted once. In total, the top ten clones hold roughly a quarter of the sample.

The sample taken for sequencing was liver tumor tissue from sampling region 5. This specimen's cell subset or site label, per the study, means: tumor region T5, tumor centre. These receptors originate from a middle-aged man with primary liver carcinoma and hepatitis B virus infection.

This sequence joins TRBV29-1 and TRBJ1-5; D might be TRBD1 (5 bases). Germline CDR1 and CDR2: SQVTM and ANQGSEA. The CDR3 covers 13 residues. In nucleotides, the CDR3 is TGCAGTGTCTGGGACGTGGGCAATCAGCCCCAGCATTTT. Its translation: CSVWDVGNQPQHF.

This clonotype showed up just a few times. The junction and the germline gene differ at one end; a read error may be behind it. CDR3 amino acids: CASSLKGGLTNQPQYF. CDR3 bases: TGCGCCAGCAGTCTAAAAGGGGGACTGACGAATCAGCCCCAGTATTTT. V and J are TRBV11-2 and TRBJ1-5; perhaps D is TRBD1 or TRBD2 (6 bases each). Gene TRBJ2-3 matches the end of the DNA better, so the J call may be wrong. Germline CDR1 SGHAT, CDR2 FQNNGV. CDR3 length: 16 residues.

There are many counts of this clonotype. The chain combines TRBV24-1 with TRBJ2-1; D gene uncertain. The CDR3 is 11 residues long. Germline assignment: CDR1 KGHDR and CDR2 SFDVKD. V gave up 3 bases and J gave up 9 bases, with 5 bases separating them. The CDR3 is CATSDGIEQFF. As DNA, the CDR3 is TGTGCCACCAGTGATGGTATTGAGCAGTTCTTC.

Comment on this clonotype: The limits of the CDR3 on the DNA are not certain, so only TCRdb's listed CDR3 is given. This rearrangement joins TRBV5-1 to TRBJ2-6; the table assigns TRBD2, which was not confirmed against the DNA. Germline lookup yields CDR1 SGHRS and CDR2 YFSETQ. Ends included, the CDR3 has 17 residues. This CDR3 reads CASIEGGWGSGANVMTF.

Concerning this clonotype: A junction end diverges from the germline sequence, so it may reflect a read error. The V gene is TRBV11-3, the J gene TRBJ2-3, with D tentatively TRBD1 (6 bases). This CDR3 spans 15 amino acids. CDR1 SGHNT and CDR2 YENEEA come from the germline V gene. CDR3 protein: CASSFSVGRTDTKYF. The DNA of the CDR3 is TGTGCCAGCAGCTTTAGCGTGGGGCGGACAGATACGAAGTATTTT.

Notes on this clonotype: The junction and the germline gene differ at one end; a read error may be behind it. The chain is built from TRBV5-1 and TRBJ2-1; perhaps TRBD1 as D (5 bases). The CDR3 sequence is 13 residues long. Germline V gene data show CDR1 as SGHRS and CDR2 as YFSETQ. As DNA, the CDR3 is TGCGCCAGAAGCTCCCTCCAGGACAATGAGCAGTTCTTT. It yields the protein CARSSLQDNEQFF.

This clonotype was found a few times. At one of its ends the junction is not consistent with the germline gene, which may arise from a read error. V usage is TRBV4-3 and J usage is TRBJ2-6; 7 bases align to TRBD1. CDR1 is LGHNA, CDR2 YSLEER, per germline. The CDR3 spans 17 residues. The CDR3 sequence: CASSQSGTEARANVLTF. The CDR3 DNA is TGCGCCAGCAGCCAATCCGGGACAGAGGCCCGGGCCAATGTCCTGACTTTC.

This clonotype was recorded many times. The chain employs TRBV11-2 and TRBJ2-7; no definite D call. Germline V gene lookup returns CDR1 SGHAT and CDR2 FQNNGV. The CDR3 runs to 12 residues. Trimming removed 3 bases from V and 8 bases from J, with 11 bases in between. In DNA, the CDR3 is TGTGCCAGCAGCTTGTCAGGCTTCAAGCAGTACTTC. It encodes CASSLSGFKQYF.

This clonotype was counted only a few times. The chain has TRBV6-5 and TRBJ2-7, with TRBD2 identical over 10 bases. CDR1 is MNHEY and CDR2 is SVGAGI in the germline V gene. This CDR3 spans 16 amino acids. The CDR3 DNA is TGTGTCTGCAAGGGGGGTACTAGCGGGGATACCTACGAGCAGTACTTC. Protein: CVCKGGTSGDTYEQYF.

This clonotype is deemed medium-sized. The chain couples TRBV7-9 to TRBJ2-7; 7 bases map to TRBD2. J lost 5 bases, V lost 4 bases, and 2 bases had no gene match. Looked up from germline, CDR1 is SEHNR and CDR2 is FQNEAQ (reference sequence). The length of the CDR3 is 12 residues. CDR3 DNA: TGTGCCAGCAGCTGGGCGGGGGACGAGCAGTACTTC. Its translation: CASSWAGDEQYF.

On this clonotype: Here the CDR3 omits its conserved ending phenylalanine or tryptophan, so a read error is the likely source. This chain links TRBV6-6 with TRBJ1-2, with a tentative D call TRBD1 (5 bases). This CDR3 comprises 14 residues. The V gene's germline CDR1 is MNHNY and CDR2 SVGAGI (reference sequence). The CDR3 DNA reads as TGTGCCAACAGTTCACGAGGGGTTGGCTATGGCTACACCCTC. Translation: CANSSRGVGYGYTL.

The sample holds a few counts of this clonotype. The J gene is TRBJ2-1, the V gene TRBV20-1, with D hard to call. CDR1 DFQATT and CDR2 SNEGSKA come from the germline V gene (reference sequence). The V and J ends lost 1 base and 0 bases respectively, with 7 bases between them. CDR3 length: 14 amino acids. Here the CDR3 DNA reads TGCAGTGCTAGAGTGGTCAGCTCCTACAATGAGCAGTTCTTC. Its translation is CSARVVSSYNEQFF.

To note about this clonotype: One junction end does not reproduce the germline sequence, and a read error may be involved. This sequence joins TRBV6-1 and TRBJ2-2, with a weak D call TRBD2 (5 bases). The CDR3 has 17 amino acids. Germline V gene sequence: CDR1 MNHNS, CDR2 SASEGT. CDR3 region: CACSPLRSLVGERELFF. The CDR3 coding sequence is TGTGCCTGCAGTCCCCTCCGGAGTCTAGTGGGAGAGAGGGAGCTGTTTTTT.

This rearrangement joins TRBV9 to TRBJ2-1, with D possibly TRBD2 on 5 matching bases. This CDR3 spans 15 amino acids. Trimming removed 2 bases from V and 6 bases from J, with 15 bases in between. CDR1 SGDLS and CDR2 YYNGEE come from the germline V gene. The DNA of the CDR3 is TGTGCCAGCAGCGTCTCGGCTAGCTGGGGCAATGAGCAGTTCTTC. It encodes CASSVSASWGNEQFF.

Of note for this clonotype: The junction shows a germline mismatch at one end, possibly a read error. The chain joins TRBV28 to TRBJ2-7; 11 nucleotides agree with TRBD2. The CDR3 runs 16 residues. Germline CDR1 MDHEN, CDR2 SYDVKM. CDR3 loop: CASSPRTSGLFYKQYF. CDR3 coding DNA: TGTGCCAGCAGCCCAAGGACTAGCGGGCTTTTCTACAAGCAGTACTTC.

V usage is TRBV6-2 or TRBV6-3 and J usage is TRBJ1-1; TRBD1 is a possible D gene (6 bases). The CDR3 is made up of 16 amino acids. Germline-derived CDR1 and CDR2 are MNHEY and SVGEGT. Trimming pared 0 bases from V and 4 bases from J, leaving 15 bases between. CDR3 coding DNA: TGTGCCAGCAGTTACTCACCTCACAGGGTGGGCACTGAAGCTTTCTTT. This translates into CASSYSPHRVGTEAFF.